A single sample is the source of the 9 T cell receptor beta chains below, sequenced in a study of CD8 T cells in Susac syndrome. RNA totalling about 0.45 to 1 ug underwent reverse transcription with random hexamers. In TCRdb, the immunoSEQ multiplex PCR reads were re-called with MiXCR into one record per CDR3 protein. This repertoire shows approximately 270,000 distinct CDR3 sequences, over 85% found once; its top ten account for approximately 0.072%. The sample consisted of CD4+ T cells from PBMCs. Source of these receptors: a human donor with multiple sclerosis.

The chain couples TRBV20-1 to TRBJ2-3; a possible D gene is TRBD1 (6 bases). From germline, CDR1 is DFQATT and CDR2 SNEGSKA (reference sequence). The CDR3 extends over 15 amino acids. With 2 bases removed from V and 2 bases from J, the gap between germline ends came to 14 bases. CDR3 in amino acids: CSARTPDSNTDTQYF. As DNA, the CDR3 is TGCAGTGCTAGAACTCCGGACAGCAACACAGATACGCAGTATTTT.

The chain has TRBV5-4 and TRBJ1-3; D might be TRBD1 (5 bases). Trimming stripped 0 bases from V and 1 base from J, with 11 bases between. Germline CDR1 and CDR2: SGHNT and YYREEE (reference sequence). The CDR3 length is 16 residues. Here the CDR3 DNA reads TGTGCCAGCAGCTTGGGAGGGACCTCTTCTGGAAACACCATATATTTT. This gives the protein CASSLGGTSSGNTIYF.

The rearrangement uses TRBV5-4 and TRBJ2-5; a weak D match, TRBD1 (6 bases). The CDR3 length is 15 residues. Germline V gene data show CDR1 as SGHNT and CDR2 as YYREEE (reference sequence). Trimming took off 0 bases at V and 5 bases at J, with 14 bases between the two ends. CDR3 amino acids: CASSLGGTFGETQYF. As DNA, the CDR3 is TGTGCCAGCAGCTTGGGGGGGACATTTGGGGAGACCCAGTACTTC. Looking up the rest from reference TRBV5-4 and TRBJ2-5 gives the full variable domain: ETGVTQSPTHLIKTRGQQVTLRCSSQSGHNTVSWYQQALGQGPQFIFQYYREEENGRGNFPPRFSGLQFPNYSSELNVNALELDDSALYLCASSLGGTFGETQYFGPGTRLLVL.

The chain recombines TRBV6-5 with TRBJ1-6, with D possibly TRBD1 on 6 matching bases. Germline-derived CDR1 and CDR2 are MNHEY and SVGAGI. V lost 2 bases and J lost 11, with 13 bases in between. The CDR3 is made up of 14 amino acids. The CDR3 is CASSYGPGGPPLHF. The CDR3 coding sequence is TGTGCCAGCAGTTACGGACCCGGGGGGCCACCCCTCCACTTT.

The V call is TRBV24-1, the J call TRBJ2-2; D not certain. The V end was cut by 11 bases, the J end by 6 bases, with 15 bases between. Germline lookup yields CDR1 KGHDR and CDR2 SFDVKD. The CDR3 length is 13 residues. As DNA, the CDR3 is TGTGCCAGCAGGTACCGATGGGCCGGGGAGCTGTTTTTT. Its protein is CASRYRWAGELFF.

The chain employs TRBV30 and TRBJ1-1; possible D gene TRBD1, 6 bases. Germline V gives CDR1 GTSNPN, CDR2 SVGIG (reference sequence). The CDR3 runs 13 residues. Deletions cut 3 bases from V and 6 bases from J, with 14 bases between. CDR3: CAWSSTGLAEAFF. The DNA for the CDR3 is TGTGCCTGGAGCTCCACAGGGTTGGCTGAAGCTTTCTTT.

The rearrangement joins TRBV12-3 or TRBV12-4 to TRBJ2-7, with D perhaps matching TRBD1 or TRBD2 (6 bases each). Deletions cut 5 bases from V and 7 bases from J, with 15 bases between. This CDR3 contains 13 residues. The CDR3 DNA reads TGTGCCAGCAGTACCCGGACGGGGGCAGAGCAGTACTTC. As protein: CASSTRTGAEQYF.

The chain links TRBV9 to TRBJ2-1, with TRBD2 matching 14 bases. CDR3 length equals 20 residues. Germline trimming cut 3 bases from V and 3 bases from J; bases unmatched to any gene: 14. The germline V gene encodes CDR1 SGDLS and CDR2 YYNGEE. CDR3 region: CASSANPGTSGRGVYNEQFF. CDR3 in DNA: TGTGCCAGCAGCGCGAATCCCGGGACTAGCGGGAGAGGAGTCTACAATGAGCAGTTCTTC. The variable domain in full, completed from reference TRBV9 and TRBJ2-1, reads DSGVTQTPKHLITATGQRVTLRCSPRSGDLSVYWYQQSLDQGLQFLIQYYNGEERAKGNILERFSAQQFPDLHSELNLSSLELGDSALYFCASSANPGTSGRGVYNEQFFGPGTRLTVL.

This rearrangement joins TRBV6-2 or TRBV6-3 to TRBJ1-5; D is unclear. Germline V gives CDR1 MNHEY, CDR2 SVGEGT. Between the trimmed V and J ends, which lost 4 bases and 1 base, there was a span of 2 bases. This CDR3 contains 12 residues. The CDR3 region is CASSFSNQPQHF. In nucleotides, the CDR3 is TGTGCCAGCAGTTTCAGCAATCAGCCCCAGCATTTT.